This T cell receptor (beta chain) originates from a study of T cell changes during pregnancy in multiple sclerosis. Profiled with immunoSEQ multiplex PCR; TCRdb holds only in-frame clones, not every one. Of roughly 93,000 clones in the sample, 80% to 95% were seen once. V was clipped by 7 bases and J by 0 bases, with 9 bases between them. CDR3 length equals 13 residues. The germline V gene has CDR1 SGHKS and CDR2 YYEKEE (reference sequence). The clonotype was recovered from a female donor with multiple sclerosis, enrolled in a pregnancy study. The specimen comprised peripheral blood, sampled after pregnancy. The rearrangement links TRBV5-5 to TRBJ2-3; unclear D gene. The CDR3, as DNA: TGTGCCAGCGGTACGAGAAGCACAGATACGCAGTATTTT. It specifies CASGTRSTDTQYF.